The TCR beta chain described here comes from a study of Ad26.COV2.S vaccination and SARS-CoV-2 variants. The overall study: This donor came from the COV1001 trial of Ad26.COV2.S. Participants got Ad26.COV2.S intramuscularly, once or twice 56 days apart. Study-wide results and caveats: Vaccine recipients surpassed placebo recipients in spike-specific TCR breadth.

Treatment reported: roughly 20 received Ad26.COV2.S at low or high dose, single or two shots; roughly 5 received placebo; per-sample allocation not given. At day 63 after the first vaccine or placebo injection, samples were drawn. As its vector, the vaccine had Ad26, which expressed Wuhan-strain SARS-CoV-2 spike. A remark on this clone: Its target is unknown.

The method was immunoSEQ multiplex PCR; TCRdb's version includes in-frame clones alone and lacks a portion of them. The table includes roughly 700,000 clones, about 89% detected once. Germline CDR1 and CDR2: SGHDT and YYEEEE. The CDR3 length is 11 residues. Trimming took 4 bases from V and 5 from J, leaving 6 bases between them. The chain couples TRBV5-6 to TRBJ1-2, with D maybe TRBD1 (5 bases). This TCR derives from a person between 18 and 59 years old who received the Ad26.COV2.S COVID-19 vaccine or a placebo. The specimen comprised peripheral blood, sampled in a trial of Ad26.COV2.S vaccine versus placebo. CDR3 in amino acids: CASSDSYGYTF. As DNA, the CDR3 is TGTGCCAGCAGCGACAGTTATGGCTACACCTTC. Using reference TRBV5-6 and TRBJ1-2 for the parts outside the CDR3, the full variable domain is DAGVTQSPTHLIKTRGQQVTLRCSPKSGHDTVSWYQQALGQGPQFIFQYYEEEERQRGNFPDRFSGHQFPNYSSELNVNALLLGDSALYLCASSDSYGYTFGSGTRLTVV.